Below, 18 T cell receptor beta chains from the same sample are listed, as sequenced in a study of B cell selection in AIRE deficiency. This table comes from immunoSEQ multiplex PCR, and its TCRdb copy is limited to in-frame clones, with some not included. The repertoire holds 20,000 to 25,000 clones, with almost 98% as singletons. The sorted conventional CD4 T cells were gated as CD4+CD127+. Sample: conventional CD4+ T cells sorted from PBMCs. The receptors originated from a human donor with AIRE deficiency.

This chain connects TRBV28 to TRBJ1-1; unclear D gene. CDR1 is MDHEN, CDR2 SYDVKM, per germline. The V end was cut by 9 bases, the J end by 3 bases, with 20 bases between. This CDR3 is built from 15 residues. CDR3 sequence (DNA): TGTGCCAGGCCGAGTCTACGGGGAAAGGACACTGAAGCTTTCTTT. Translating gives CARPSLRGKDTEAFF.

The V call is TRBV2, the J call TRBJ2-2; the D is unclear. The CDR3 totals 17 residues. V lost 4 bases, J lost 0 bases, and 15 bases lay in between. CDR1 and CDR2 from the germline V gene are SNHLY and FYNNEI. CDR3: CASSARLAAPNTGELFF. CDR3 DNA sequence: TGTGCCAGCAGTGCAAGGCTGGCGGCTCCGAACACCGGGGAGCTGTTTTTT.

The genes are TRBV14 and TRBJ1-1, with D perhaps matching TRBD1 (6 bases). The CDR3 loop spans 14 amino acids. Germline CDR1 SGHDN, CDR2 FVKESK. V was cut by 4 bases and J by 4 bases, with 13 bases left in between. The CDR3 DNA reads as TGTGCCAGCAGCCCATTGGACAGACTCACTGAAGCTTTCTTT. Residues: CASSPLDRLTEAFF. The whole variable domain, filled in from reference TRBV14 and TRBJ1-1, reads EAGVTQFPSHSVIEKGQTVTLRCDPISGHDNLYWYRRVMGKEIKFLLHFVKESKQDESGMPNNRFLAERTGGTYSTLKVQPAELEDSGVYFCASSPLDRLTEAFFGQGTRLTVV.

V is TRBV28 and J is TRBJ1-1, with unresolved D. V lost 4 bases, J lost 1 base, and 7 bases lay in between. The CDR3 has 13 residues. CDR1 and CDR2 (germline): MDHEN, SYDVKM. This chain's CDR3 is CASSSPANTEAFF. The CDR3 DNA reads as TGTGCCAGCAGTTCCCCGGCGAACACTGAAGCTTTCTTT.

V is TRBV25-1 and J is TRBJ1-2; a weak D match, TRBD1 (6 bases). Trimming pared 4 bases from V and 4 bases from J, leaving 16 bases between. Germline V lookup: CDR1 MGHDK, CDR2 SYGVNS. This CDR3 has 15 residues. The CDR3 nucleotides are TGTGCCAGCAGTGTAACAGGGCATCCCTTCTATGGCTACACCTTC. This translates into CASSVTGHPFYGYTF.

The V and J genes are TRBV4-1 and TRBJ2-3, with TRBD2 matching over 8 bases. V gave up 4 bases and J gave up 0 bases; unmatched junction bases: 9. The CDR3 sequence is 17 residues long. The germline V gene has CDR1 MGHRA and CDR2 YSYEKL. CDR3 in DNA: TGCGCCAGCAGCCTGACCCCTCCGGGAGGGAGCACAGATACGCAGTATTTT. It specifies CASSLTPPGGSTDTQYF.

J is TRBJ2-5 and V is TRBV4-2; D not resolved. The V end lost 1 base, the J end lost 1 base, and 7 bases lay between the germline ends. Germline CDR1 reads LGHNA; CDR2 reads YNFKEQ. CDR3 length: 14 residues. The CDR3 is CASSQVSGQETQYF. In nucleotides, the CDR3 is TGTGCCAGCAGCCAAGTATCCGGCCAAGAGACCCAGTACTTC.

The chain combines TRBV7-3 with TRBJ2-3; TRBD1 agrees at 7 bases. In germline, CDR1 is SGHTA, CDR2 FQGTGA. V shed 2 bases, J shed 6 bases, and the junction held 8 bases outside the gene matches. The CDR3 contains 15 residues. The CDR3: CASSLYGTEADTQYF. The CDR3 DNA reads as TGTGCCAGCAGCTTATATGGGACAGAAGCTGATACGCAGTATTTT.

The rearrangement links TRBV4-1 to TRBJ1-3; tentative D call: TRBD1 (5 bases). The ends were cut back, 2 bases at V and 0 bases at J, with 11 bases in the middle. Looked up from germline, CDR1 is MGHRA and CDR2 is YSYEKL. The CDR3 is made up of 16 amino acids. Written as DNA, the CDR3 is TGCGCCAGCAGCCAAAGACAGACCATCTCTGGAAACACCATATATTTT. Its protein product is CASSQRQTISGNTIYF.

The rearrangement uses TRBV15 and TRBJ2-5; D call uncertain. The V gene lost 2 bases and the J gene lost 1 base, with 5 bases spanning the gap. Germline CDR1 LNHNV, CDR2 YYDKDF (reference sequence). The CDR3 is 13 residues long. The CDR3 DNA reads as TGTGCCACCAGCAGACAGTTCCAAGAGACCCAGTACTTC. Translating gives CATSRQFQETQYF.

This clone was picked up one time. The V gene is TRBV2, the J gene TRBJ1-5; D uncertain. The CDR3 contains 11 residues. Germline CDR1 reads SNHLY; CDR2 reads FYNNEI. V was cut by 8 bases and J by 3 bases, with 5 bases left in between. The CDR3: CASANNQPQHF. For the CDR3, the DNA is TGTGCCAGCGCCAACAATCAGCCCCAGCATTTT. The variable domain in full, completed from reference TRBV2 and TRBJ1-5, reads EPEVTQTPSHQVTQMGQEVILRCVPISNHLYFYWYRQILGQKVEFLVSFYNNEISEKSEIFDDQFSVERPDGSNFTLKIRSTKLEDSAMYFCASANNQPQHFGDGTRLSIL.

V is TRBV5-1 and J is TRBJ1-4; 9 positions match TRBD1. The germline V gene encodes CDR1 SGHRS and CDR2 YFSETQ. J was trimmed by 8 bases and V by 0 bases; bases with no gene match: 5. CDR3 length equals 15 residues. The DNA for the CDR3 is TGCGCCAGCAGCTTGGTACAGGGGGCCCCCGAAAAACTGTTTTTT. It yields the protein CASSLVQGAPEKLFF.

This chain joins TRBV7-9 and TRBJ1-2, with D perhaps TRBD1 (5 bases). V lost 1 base and J lost 7, with 7 bases in between. The CDR3 extends over 12 amino acids. Per germline, CDR1 SEHNR and CDR2 FQNEAQ (reference sequence). CDR3 bases: TGTGCCAGCAGCTTAGAGGGGTTTGGCTACACCTTC. It specifies CASSLEGFGYTF.

This rearrangement joins TRBV7-3 to TRBJ2-3; a possible D gene is TRBD2 (6 bases). Germline V gene data show CDR1 as SGHTA and CDR2 as FQGTGA. The CDR3 is 15 residues long. Trimming stripped 2 bases from V and 3 bases from J, with 12 bases between. DNA for the CDR3: TGTGCCAGCAGCTTAGACGGGAGTTCAACAGATACGCAGTATTTT. Protein product: CASSLDGSSTDTQYF.

The chain's CDR3 is CAWSVFPLTDGEKLFF. DNA for the CDR3: TGTGCCTGGAGTGTTTTCCCCCTCACGGATGGGGAAAAACTGTTTTTT. V is TRBV30 and J is TRBJ1-4, with no clear D. Germline V gives CDR1 GTSNPN, CDR2 SVGIG (reference sequence). CDR3 length: 16 residues. V lost 0 bases, J lost 8 bases, and 19 bases lay in between.

The rearrangement links TRBV18 to TRBJ1-3; D ambiguous. Deletions cut 3 bases from V and 8 bases from J, with 11 bases between. CDR1 is KGHSH and CDR2 is LQKENI in the germline V gene. The CDR3 totals 13 residues. This chain's CDR3 is CASSPLGFDTIYF. The CDR3 DNA is TGTGCCAGCTCACCGTTGGGTTTCGACACCATATATTTT.

The chain carries TRBV6-5 and TRBJ1-4; D call uncertain. This CDR3 spans 13 amino acids. Trimming stripped 8 bases from V and 7 bases from J, with 14 bases between. Germline CDR1 MNHEY, CDR2 SVGAGI. The CDR3 here is CASARARGEKLFF. CDR3 sequence (DNA): TGTGCCAGCGCTAGGGCCCGGGGTGAAAAACTGTTTTTT.

The chain has TRBV29-1 and TRBJ2-7, with TRBD1 matching over 8 bases. The CDR3 consists of 14 residues. The V and J ends lost 6 bases and 7 bases, in that order; junction bases with no gene match: 14. Germline V gene lookup returns CDR1 SQVTM and CDR2 ANQGSEA. The CDR3 sequence: CSVATPGQGGEQYF. CDR3 DNA: TGCAGCGTCGCGACGCCTGGACAGGGCGGGGAGCAGTACTTC.